This T cell receptor (beta chain) was profiled in a study of regulatory T cells in long-lasting Graves disease. For the study at large: Newly diagnosed Graves' patients had taken antithyroid drugs under 3 months.

Libraries of TCR beta came from iRepertoire HTBI primers plus Arm-PCR of CDR3 regions. TCRdb ran MiXCR on the multiplex PCR reads and lists one entry per CDR3 protein. The sample consists of roughly 610,000 distinct CDR3 sequences, about 16% of them appearing once. Points on this clonotype: What it recognizes is unknown.

This sample's time point: newly diagnosed GD, antithyroid drugs for less than 3 months. RNA from PBMCs was the source of the TCR library. The study's findings and limits: Not thyroid tissue but only peripheral blood was studied.

These same data were also listed under a study on T cells in Graves' hyperthyroidism and ophthalmopathy. That source reports: The study enrolled patients aged 18 to 65 with newly diagnosed hyperthyroidism of under 2 months' duration. It was uncontrolled infection, other autoimmune disease, pregnancy or lactation that excluded patients.

Material: peripheral blood mononuclear cells (PBMCs), obtained at new diagnosis, from a patient treated with antithyroid drugs. The sequence was collected from a man aged 18 to 29 with Graves disease.

CDR3 bases: TGTGCCATCAGAGACCAACTAGCGAGGGAGACCCAGTACTTC. Translation: CAIRDQLARETQYF. V and J are TRBV10-3 and TRBJ2-5, with TRBD2 identical over 7 bases. After removal of 6 bases from V and 5 bases from J, the junction contained 9 bases not matched to a gene. This CDR3 spans 14 amino acids. CDR1 ENHRY and CDR2 SYGVKD come from the germline V gene.